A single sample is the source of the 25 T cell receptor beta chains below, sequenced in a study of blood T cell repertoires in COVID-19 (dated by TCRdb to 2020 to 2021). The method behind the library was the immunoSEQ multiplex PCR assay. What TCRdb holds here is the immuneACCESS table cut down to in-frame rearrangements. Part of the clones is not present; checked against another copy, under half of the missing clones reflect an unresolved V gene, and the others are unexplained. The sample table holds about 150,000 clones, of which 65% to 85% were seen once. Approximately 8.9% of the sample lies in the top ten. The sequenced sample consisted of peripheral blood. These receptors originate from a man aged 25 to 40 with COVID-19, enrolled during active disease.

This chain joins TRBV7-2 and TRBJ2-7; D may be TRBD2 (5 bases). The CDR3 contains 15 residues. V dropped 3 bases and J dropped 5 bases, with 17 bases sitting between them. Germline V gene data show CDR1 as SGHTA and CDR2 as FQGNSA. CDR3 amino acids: CASSFSGDPGNEQYF. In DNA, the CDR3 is TGTGCCAGCAGCTTCAGTGGGGATCCGGGAAACGAGCAGTACTTC.

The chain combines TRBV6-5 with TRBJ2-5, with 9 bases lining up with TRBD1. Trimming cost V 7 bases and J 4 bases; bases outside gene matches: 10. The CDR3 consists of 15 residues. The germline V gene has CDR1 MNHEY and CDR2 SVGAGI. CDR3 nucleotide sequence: TGTGCCAGCAATCAGGACAGGGGTTTTTTAGAGACCCAGTACTTC. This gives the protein CASNQDRGFLETQYF.

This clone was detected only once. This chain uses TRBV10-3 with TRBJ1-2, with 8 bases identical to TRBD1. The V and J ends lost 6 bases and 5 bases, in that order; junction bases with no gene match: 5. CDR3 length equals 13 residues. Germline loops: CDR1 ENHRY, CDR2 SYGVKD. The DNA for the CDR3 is TGTGCCATCAGCCGGGACAGGCAGTATGGCTACACCTTC. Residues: CAISRDRQYGYTF.

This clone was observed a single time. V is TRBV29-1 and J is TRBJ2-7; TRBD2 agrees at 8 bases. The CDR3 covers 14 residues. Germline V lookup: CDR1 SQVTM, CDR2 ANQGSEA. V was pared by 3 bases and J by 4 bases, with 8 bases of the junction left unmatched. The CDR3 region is CSVEGGSGRYEQYF. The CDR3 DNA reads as TGCAGCGTTGAGGGGGGCAGCGGGAGATACGAGCAGTACTTC.

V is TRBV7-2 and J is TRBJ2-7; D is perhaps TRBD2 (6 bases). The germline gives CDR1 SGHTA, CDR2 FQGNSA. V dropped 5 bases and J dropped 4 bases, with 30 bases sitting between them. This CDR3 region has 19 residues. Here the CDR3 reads CASSPPPRARREKGYEQYF. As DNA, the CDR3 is TGTGCCAGCAGCCCACCTCCCAGGGCTCGGAGGGAAAAGGGTTACGAGCAGTACTTC.

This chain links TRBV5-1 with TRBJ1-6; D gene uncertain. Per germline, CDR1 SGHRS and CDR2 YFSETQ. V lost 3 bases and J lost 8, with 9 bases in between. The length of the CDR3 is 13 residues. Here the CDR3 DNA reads TGCGCCAGCAGCTCGGCGGCGGATTCACCCCTCCACTTT. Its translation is CASSSAADSPLHF.

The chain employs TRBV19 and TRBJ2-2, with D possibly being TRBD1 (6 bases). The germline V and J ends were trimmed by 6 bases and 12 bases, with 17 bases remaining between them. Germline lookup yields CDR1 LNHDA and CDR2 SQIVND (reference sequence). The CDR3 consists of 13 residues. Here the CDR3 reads CASSRNDDRQLFF. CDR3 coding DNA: TGTGCCAGTAGCCGTAATGACGACAGGCAGCTGTTTTTT.

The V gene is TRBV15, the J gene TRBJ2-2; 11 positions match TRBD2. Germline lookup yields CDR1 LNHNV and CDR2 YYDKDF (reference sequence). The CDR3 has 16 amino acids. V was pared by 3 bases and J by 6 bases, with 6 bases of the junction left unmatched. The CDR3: CATSRGLAEGSGELFF. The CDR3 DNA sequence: TGTGCCACCAGCAGGGGACTAGCGGAAGGGTCCGGGGAGCTGTTTTTT.

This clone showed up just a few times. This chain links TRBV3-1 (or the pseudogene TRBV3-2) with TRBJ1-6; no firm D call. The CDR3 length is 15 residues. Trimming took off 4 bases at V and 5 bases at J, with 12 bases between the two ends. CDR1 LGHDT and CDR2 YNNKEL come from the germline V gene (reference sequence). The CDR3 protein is CASSLGRSNNSPLHF. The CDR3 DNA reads TGTGCCAGCAGCCTAGGAAGGAGTAATAATTCACCCCTCCACTTT.

CDR3 sequence: CASSLRDRGQEKLFF. Written as DNA, the CDR3 is TGTGCCAGCAGCTTGAGAGACAGGGGACAAGAAAAACTGTTTTTT. This rearrangement joins TRBV5-8 to TRBJ1-4; 8 bases are a match to TRBD1. Unmatched junction bases numbered 7, after V lost 1 base and J lost 8 bases. Germline V gene sequence: CDR1 SGHTS, CDR2 YDEGEE. This CDR3 is 15 amino acids long. Filled out from reference TRBV5-8 and TRBJ1-4, the complete variable domain reads EAGVTQSPTHLIKTRGQQATLRCSPISGHTSVYWYQQALGLGLQFLLWYDEGEERNRGNFPPRFSGRQFPNYSSELNVNALELEDSALYLCASSLRDRGQEKLFFGSGTQLSVL.

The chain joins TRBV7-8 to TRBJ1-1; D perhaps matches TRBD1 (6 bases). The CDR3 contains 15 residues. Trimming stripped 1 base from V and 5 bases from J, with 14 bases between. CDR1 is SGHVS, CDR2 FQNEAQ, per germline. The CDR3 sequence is CASSLVQQGRTEAFF. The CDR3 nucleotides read TGTGCCAGCAGCTTAGTTCAACAGGGAAGGACTGAAGCTTTCTTT.

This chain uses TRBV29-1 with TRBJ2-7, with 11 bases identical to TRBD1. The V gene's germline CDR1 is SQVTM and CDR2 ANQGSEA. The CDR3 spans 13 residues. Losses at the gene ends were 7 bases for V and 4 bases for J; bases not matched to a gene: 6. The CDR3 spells CSALGDRGYEQYF. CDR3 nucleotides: TGCAGCGCCCTGGGGGACAGGGGGTACGAGCAGTACTTC.

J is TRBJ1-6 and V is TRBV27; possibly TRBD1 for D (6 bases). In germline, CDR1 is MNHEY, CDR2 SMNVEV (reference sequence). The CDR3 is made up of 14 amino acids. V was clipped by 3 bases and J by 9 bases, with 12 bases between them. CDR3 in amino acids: CASSFRGRGSPLHF. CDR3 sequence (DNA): TGTGCCAGCAGTTTTCGGGGCAGGGGTTCACCCCTCCACTTT.

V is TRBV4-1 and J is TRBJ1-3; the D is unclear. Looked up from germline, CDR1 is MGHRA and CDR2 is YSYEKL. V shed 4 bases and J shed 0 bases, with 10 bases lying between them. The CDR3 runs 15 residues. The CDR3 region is CASSRPAASGNTIYF. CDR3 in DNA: TGCGCCAGCAGCCGCCCCGCGGCCTCTGGAAACACCATATATTTT.

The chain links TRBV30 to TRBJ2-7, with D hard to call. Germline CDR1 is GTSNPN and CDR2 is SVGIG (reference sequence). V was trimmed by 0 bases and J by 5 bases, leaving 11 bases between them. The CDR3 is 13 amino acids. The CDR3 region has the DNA TGTGCCTGGAGTGTACTTTTAGCCCACGAGCAGTACTTC. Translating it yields CAWSVLLAHEQYF.

DNA of the CDR3: TGCAGCGCTATCGGACAGGGTAACACTGAAGCTTTCTTT. Translation: CSAIGQGNTEAFF. The V call is TRBV29-1, the J call TRBJ1-1; 8 nucleotides line up with TRBD1. Germline values: CDR1 SQVTM, CDR2 ANQGSEA. This CDR3 spans 13 amino acids. Germline trimming cut 7 bases from V and 2 bases from J; bases unmatched to any gene: 6.

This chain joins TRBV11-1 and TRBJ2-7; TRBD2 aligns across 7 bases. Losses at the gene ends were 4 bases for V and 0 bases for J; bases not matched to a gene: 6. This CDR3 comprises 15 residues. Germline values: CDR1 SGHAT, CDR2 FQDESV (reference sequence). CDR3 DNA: TGTGCCAGCAGCTCCGGCGGGAGTTACTCCTACGAGCAGTACTTC. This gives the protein CASSSGGSYSYEQYF. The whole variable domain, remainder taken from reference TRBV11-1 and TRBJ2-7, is EAEVAQSPRYKITEKSQAVAFWCDPISGHATLYWYRQILGQGPELLVQFQDESVVDDSQLPKDRFSAERLKGVDSTLKIQPAELGDSAMYLCASSSGGSYSYEQYFGPGTRLTVT.

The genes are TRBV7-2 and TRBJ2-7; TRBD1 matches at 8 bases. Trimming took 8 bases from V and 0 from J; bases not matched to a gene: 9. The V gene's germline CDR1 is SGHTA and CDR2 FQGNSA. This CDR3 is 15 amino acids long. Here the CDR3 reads CASHTGQGNSYEQYF. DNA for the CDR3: TGTGCCAGCCACACCGGACAGGGTAACTCCTACGAGCAGTACTTC.

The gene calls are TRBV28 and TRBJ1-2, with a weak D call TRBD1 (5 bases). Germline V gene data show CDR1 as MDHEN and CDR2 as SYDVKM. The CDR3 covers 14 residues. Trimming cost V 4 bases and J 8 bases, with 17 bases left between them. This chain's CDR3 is CASSSGGRVKGYTF. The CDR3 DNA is TGTGCCAGCAGTTCGGGAGGCAGGGTGAAAGGCTACACCTTC.

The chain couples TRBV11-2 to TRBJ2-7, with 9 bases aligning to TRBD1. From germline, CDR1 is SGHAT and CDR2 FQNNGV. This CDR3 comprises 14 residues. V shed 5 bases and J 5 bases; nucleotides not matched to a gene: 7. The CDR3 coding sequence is TGTGCCAGCAGCAGGGGACAGGGAGGCCACGAGCAGTACTTC. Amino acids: CASSRGQGGHEQYF.

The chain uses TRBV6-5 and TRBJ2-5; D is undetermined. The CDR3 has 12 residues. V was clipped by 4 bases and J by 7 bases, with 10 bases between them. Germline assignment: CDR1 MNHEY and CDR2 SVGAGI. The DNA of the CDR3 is TGTGCCAGCAGTTCCACGGGTCGGACCCAGTACTTC. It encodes CASSSTGRTQYF.

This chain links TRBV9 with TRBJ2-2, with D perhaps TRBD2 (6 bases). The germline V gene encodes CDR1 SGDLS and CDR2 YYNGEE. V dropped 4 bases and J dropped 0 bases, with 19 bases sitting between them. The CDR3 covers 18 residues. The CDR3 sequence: CASSTNHGGTANTGELFF. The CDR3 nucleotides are TGTGCCAGCAGCACAAACCACGGGGGTACCGCGAACACCGGGGAGCTGTTTTTT.

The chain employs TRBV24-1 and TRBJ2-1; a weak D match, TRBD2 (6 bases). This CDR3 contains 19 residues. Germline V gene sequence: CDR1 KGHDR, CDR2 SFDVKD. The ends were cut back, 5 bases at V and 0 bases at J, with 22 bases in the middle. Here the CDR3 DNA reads TGTGCCACCAGTGCCACAAATATCCTAGCGCAGAGCTCCTACAATGAGCAGTTCTTC. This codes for CATSATNILAQSSYNEQFF.

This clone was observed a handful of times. The CDR3 loop is CASSIAGSPGQPQHF. The CDR3 nucleotides are TGTGCCAGTAGTATAGCCGGGAGCCCGGGTCAGCCCCAGCATTTT. V is TRBV19 and J is TRBJ1-5; D not resolved. V was cut by 1 base and J by 6 bases, with 13 bases left in between. The CDR3 has 15 amino acids. Germline CDR1 is LNHDA and CDR2 is SQIVND (reference sequence).

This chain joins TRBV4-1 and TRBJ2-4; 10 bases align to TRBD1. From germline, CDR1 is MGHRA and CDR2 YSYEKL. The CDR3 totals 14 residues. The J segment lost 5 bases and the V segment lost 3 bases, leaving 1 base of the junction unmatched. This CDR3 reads CASSQGTGENIQYF. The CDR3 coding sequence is TGCGCCAGCAGCCAGGGGACAGGGGAAAACATTCAGTACTTC.